Listed here are 29 T cell receptor beta chains from one sample, sequenced in a study of STAT5B mutations in CD4+ large granular lymphocyte leukemia. Sequencing used immunoSEQ multiplex PCR; TCRdb keeps in-frame clones, though not all of them. Here the sample spans more than 35,000 clones, roughly 85% being singletons. Sequenced: CD4+ T cells from blood buffy coats. Receptors were obtained from a human donor in good health.

The chain combines TRBV6-6 with TRBJ2-1, with 7 bases fitting TRBD1. CDR3 size: 11 residues. Germline CDR1 and CDR2: MNHNY and SVGAGI (reference sequence). V shed 5 bases, J shed 12 bases, and the junction held 4 bases outside the gene matches. The CDR3 bases are TGTGCCAGCAGTACCGACAGGGTGCAGTTCTTC. Protein product: CASSTDRVQFF.

The V and J genes are TRBV10-2 and TRBJ2-7; a weak D match, TRBD1 (6 bases). Trimming took off 4 bases at V and 2 bases at J, with 9 bases between the two ends. Germline-derived CDR1 and CDR2 are WSHSY and SAAADI. The CDR3 consists of 13 residues. The CDR3 region has the DNA TGCGCCAGCAGTGCCGGGACAACCTACGAGCAGTACTTC. Translation gives CASSAGTTYEQYF.

The chain combines TRBV7-2 with TRBJ1-4; 9 nucleotides align to TRBD1. After removal of 5 bases from V and 8 bases from J, the junction contained 9 bases not matched to a gene. The CDR3 sequence is 15 residues long. Germline V CDR1 and CDR2: SGHTA, FQGNSA. CDR3 bases: TGTGCCAGCAGCCTAGACAGGGGGGGAGGAGAAAAACTGTTTTTT. It translates to CASSLDRGGGEKLFF.

This clone came up once. This chain links TRBV7-2 with TRBJ2-2; D may be TRBD1 or TRBD2 (5 bases each). The CDR3 runs to 15 residues. The germline gives CDR1 SGHTA, CDR2 FQGNSA. The V and J ends lost 6 bases and 0 bases respectively, with 11 bases between them. The CDR3 here is CASSRDGTNTGELFF. The CDR3 DNA is TGTGCCAGCAGTCGGGACGGAACGAACACCGGGGAGCTGTTTTTT.

The rearrangement uses TRBV9 and TRBJ1-1; D perhaps matches TRBD1 (5 bases). The CDR3 sequence is 14 residues long. Per the germline V gene, CDR1 is SGDLS and CDR2 is YYNGEE. With 2 bases removed from V and 1 base from J, the gap between germline ends came to 9 bases. The CDR3 sequence: CASSVGAGNTEAFF. Written as DNA, the CDR3 is TGTGCCAGCAGCGTCGGGGCAGGGAACACTGAAGCTTTCTTT.

V and J are TRBV5-5 and TRBJ2-3; 8 nucleotides match TRBD1. There are 16 residues in the CDR3. The V and J ends lost 1 base and 4 bases, in that order; junction bases with no gene match: 8. Germline V gene lookup returns CDR1 SGHKS and CDR2 YYEKEE (reference sequence). The CDR3 sequence: CASSLRGTGRSDTQYF. CDR3 DNA: TGTGCCAGCAGCTTGCGGGGGACAGGAAGGTCAGATACGCAGTATTTT.

The rearrangement links TRBV7-7 to TRBJ2-1; the D gene is possibly TRBD2 (6 bases). This CDR3 comprises 15 residues. V was cut by 5 bases and J by 2 bases, with 13 bases left in between. Germline V gene sequence: CDR1 SSHAT, CDR2 FNYEAQ (reference sequence). In nucleotides, the CDR3 is TGTGCCAGCAGCCAGGCGGGAAGTCCCTACAATGAGCAGTTCTTC. It is translated as CASSQAGSPYNEQFF.

This clone showed up just a few times. Written as DNA, the CDR3 is TGTGCCAGCAGTCGCCAGGGTTACGAGCAGTACTTC. Protein: CASSRQGYEQYF. V is TRBV6-1 and J is TRBJ2-7; D possibly corresponds to TRBD1 (5 bases). Germline loops: CDR1 MNHNS, CDR2 SASEGT. Deletions cut 5 bases from V and 4 bases from J, with 9 bases between. The CDR3 spans 12 residues.

A few counts support this clone. This chain links TRBV7-9 with TRBJ1-2; 10 bases fit TRBD1. J gave up 2 bases and V 4 bases, and 4 bases lay outside the gene matches. The CDR3 runs to 15 residues. Germline V gene data show CDR1 as SEHNR and CDR2 as FQNEAQ (reference sequence). The chain's CDR3 is CASSSTGGNNYGYTF. CDR3 in DNA: TGTGCCAGCAGCTCGACAGGGGGCAACAACTATGGCTACACCTTC.

In this sample, this clone turned up once. The J gene is TRBJ2-5, the V gene TRBV18; TRBD1 agrees at 9 bases. The CDR3 has 16 residues. Germline assignment: CDR1 KGHSH and CDR2 LQKENI. The ends lost 4 bases at V and 1 base at J; junction bases unmatched: 7. The chain's CDR3 is CASSRFDRGGQETQYF. As DNA, the CDR3 is TGTGCCAGCTCACGGTTCGACAGGGGGGGCCAAGAGACCCAGTACTTC.

The rearrangement joins TRBV18 to TRBJ2-1; D unresolved. The V gene's germline CDR1 is KGHSH and CDR2 LQKENI. CDR3 size: 14 residues. The V end lost 5 bases, the J end lost 8 bases, and 16 bases lay between the germline ends. CDR3 sequence (DNA): TGTGCCAGCTCATCCACGCTCGCGGCATATGAGCAGTTCTTC. Amino acids: CASSSTLAAYEQFF.

The chain couples TRBV7-6 to TRBJ1-1, with 7 bases matching TRBD1. V was pared by 1 base and J by 4 bases, with 9 bases of the junction left unmatched. From germline, CDR1 is SGHVS and CDR2 FNYEAQ. This CDR3 has 16 amino acids. The CDR3 region is CASSLEGAGGSTEAFF. The CDR3 DNA sequence: TGTGCCAGCAGCTTAGAGGGGGCAGGGGGGAGCACTGAAGCTTTCTTT.

The gene calls are TRBV4-1 and TRBJ2-4; 10 bases match TRBD2. In germline, CDR1 is MGHRA, CDR2 YSYEKL. J lost 3 bases, V lost 4 bases, and 6 bases had no gene match. This CDR3 spans 16 amino acids. CDR3 sequence (DNA): TGCGCCAGCAGCCCCAGCGGGGGGGCCGACAAAAACATTCAGTACTTC. Translated: CASSPSGGADKNIQYF.

The chain links TRBV11-3 to TRBJ2-4; D remains unclear. Germline CDR1 and CDR2: SGHNT and YENEEA. V dropped 5 bases and J dropped 3 bases, with 14 bases sitting between them. The CDR3 sequence is 15 residues long. DNA for the CDR3: TGTGCCAGCAGCACGCGCAGAGATGACAAAAACATTCAGTACTTC. Protein: CASSTRRDDKNIQYF.

This rearrangement joins TRBV13 to TRBJ1-2; D perhaps matches TRBD1 (6 bases). This CDR3 has 12 amino acids. Per the germline V gene, CDR1 is PRHDT and CDR2 is FYEKMQ (reference sequence). With 5 bases removed from V and 10 bases from J, the gap between germline ends came to 14 bases. CDR3 coding DNA: TGTGCCAGCAGCGCCAGGACAGTAGCCTACACCTTC. Protein: CASSARTVAYTF.

V is TRBV5-6 and J is TRBJ2-5; unclear D gene. Germline CDR1 and CDR2: SGHDT and YYEEEE. Trimming took 4 bases from V and 3 from J, leaving 10 bases between them. The length of the CDR3 is 13 residues. CDR3 loop: CASSPGRKETQYF. In DNA form, the CDR3 reads TGTGCCAGCAGCCCTGGACGGAAAGAGACCCAGTACTTC. Looking up the rest from reference TRBV5-6 and TRBJ2-5 gives the full variable domain: DAGVTQSPTHLIKTRGQQVTLRCSPKSGHDTVSWYQQALGQGPQFIFQYYEEEERQRGNFPDRFSGHQFPNYSSELNVNALLLGDSALYLCASSPGRKETQYFGPGTRLLVL.

This chain links TRBV12-5 with TRBJ1-2, with D unclear. This CDR3 has 14 amino acids. Trimming took 5 bases from V and 1 from J, leaving 11 bases between them. Germline V gene data show CDR1 as LGHNT and CDR2 as FRNRAP. The CDR3 DNA reads as TGTGCTAGTGGTCTCATCGGGGTTAACTATGGCTACACCTTC. Protein sequence: CASGLIGVNYGYTF. Filled out from reference TRBV12-5 and TRBJ1-2, the complete variable domain reads DARVTQTPRHKVTEMGQEVTMRCQPILGHNTVFWYRQTMMQGLELLAYFRNRAPLDDSGMPKDRFSAEMPDATLATLKIQPSEPRDSAVYFCASGLIGVNYGYTFGSGTRLTVV.

J is TRBJ2-5 and V is TRBV7-2; unclear D gene. CDR1 and CDR2 from the germline V gene are SGHTA and FQGNSA. Between the trimmed V and J ends, which lost 1 base and 5 bases, there was a span of 14 bases. The CDR3 is 15 amino acids. Written as DNA, the CDR3 is TGTGCCAGCAGCTTAGGGACCATTGAGTCGGAGACCCAGTACTTC. Its protein product is CASSLGTIESETQYF.

The chain employs TRBV19 and TRBJ2-7, with 9 bases matching TRBD1. The CDR3 is 16 amino acids. Germline CDR1 reads LNHDA; CDR2 reads SQIVND (reference sequence). The V segment lost 5 bases and the J segment 3 bases; nucleotides outside the gene matches: 11. CDR3 nucleotide sequence: TGTGCCAGTAGTCTAGTGGGACAGGGACCGAACTACGAGCAGTACTTC. This gives the protein CASSLVGQGPNYEQYF.

This clone occurred once. The CDR3 DNA reads as TGTGCCAGCAGTACCACGGACAGGGTGGGTTCACCCCTCCACTTT. It yields the protein CASSTTDRVGSPLHF. The chain is built from TRBV6-6 and TRBJ1-6, with 8 bases that match TRBD1. Germline CDR1 is MNHNY and CDR2 is SVGAGI (reference sequence). The V gene end was trimmed by 5 bases and the J gene end by 9 bases; junction bases not matched to a gene: 9. The CDR3 is 15 amino acids.

This chain uses TRBV29-1 with TRBJ1-4; D gene uncertain. This CDR3 has 14 amino acids. Trimming took off 4 bases at V and 3 bases at J, with 12 bases between the two ends. The V gene's germline CDR1 is SQVTM and CDR2 ANQGSEA. CDR3 in amino acids: CSVAERAPNEKLFF. The CDR3 nucleotides read TGCAGCGTTGCAGAGCGGGCTCCTAATGAAAAACTGTTTTTT.

The rearrangement joins TRBV4-3 to TRBJ2-5; D not resolved. The V gene's germline CDR1 is LGHNA and CDR2 YSLEER. CDR3 length: 15 amino acids. Trimming left V 4 bases short and J 1 base short, with 13 bases between. The CDR3: CASSPTFMVQETQYF. The CDR3 nucleotides read TGCGCCAGCAGCCCCACGTTCATGGTCCAAGAGACCCAGTACTTC.

The chain employs TRBV5-6 and TRBJ1-2; 7 nucleotides agree with TRBD1. With 2 bases clipped from V and 8 bases from J, the junction kept 15 bases outside the gene matches. The CDR3 consists of 16 residues. Germline assignment: CDR1 SGHDT and CDR2 YYEEEE. This chain's CDR3 is CASSFGTELLAGGYTF. The CDR3 bases are TGTGCCAGCAGCTTCGGGACAGAACTTCTGGCGGGCGGCTACACCTTC.

V and J are TRBV5-8 and TRBJ2-3; D gene unclear. This CDR3 comprises 14 residues. Germline V gene sequence: CDR1 SGHTS, CDR2 YDEGEE. Trimming removed 2 bases from V and 0 bases from J, with 7 bases in between. CDR3 region: CASSFSPSTDTQYF. The CDR3 nucleotides are TGTGCCAGCAGCTTTTCTCCCAGCACAGATACGCAGTATTTT. Full variable domain (remainder filled in from reference TRBV5-8 and TRBJ2-3): EAGVTQSPTHLIKTRGQQATLRCSPISGHTSVYWYQQALGLGLQFLLWYDEGEERNRGNFPPRFSGRQFPNYSSELNVNALELEDSALYLCASSFSPSTDTQYFGPGTRLTVL.

The chain couples TRBV18 to TRBJ1-1; D is uncertain. Germline V gene data show CDR1 as KGHSH and CDR2 as LQKENI. The length of the CDR3 is 15 residues. Trimming removed 3 bases at V and 1 base at J, with 12 bases between. The DNA of the CDR3 is TGTGCCAGCTCACCCCTATATGAGCCGAACACTGAAGCTTTCTTT. The encoded protein is CASSPLYEPNTEAFF.

The rearrangement uses TRBV6-5 and TRBJ2-5; tentative D call: TRBD2 (6 bases). V was cut by 0 bases and J by 6 bases, with 14 bases left in between. The germline V gene encodes CDR1 MNHEY and CDR2 SVGAGI. The CDR3 consists of 15 residues. In DNA, the CDR3 is TGTGCCAGCAGTTACTCGTCAAGGACTACAAAGACCCAGTACTTC. Its protein product is CASSYSSRTTKTQYF.

V usage is TRBV28 and J usage is TRBJ1-5; no clear D. This CDR3 has 13 residues. CDR1 is MDHEN, CDR2 SYDVKM, per germline. V was clipped by 10 bases and J by 5 bases, with 15 bases between them. This CDR3 is CATFGPLDQPQHF. The CDR3 DNA sequence: TGTGCCACGTTCGGGCCCCTGGATCAGCCCCAGCATTTT.

The CDR3 coding sequence is TGTGCCAGTAGCCAGGAGCCCTCTGGAAACACCATATATTTT. Its protein is CASSQEPSGNTIYF. The rearrangement uses TRBV19 and TRBJ1-3, with no clear D. This CDR3 is built from 14 residues. The V end was cut by 6 bases, the J end by 0 bases, with 9 bases between. Germline V lookup: CDR1 LNHDA, CDR2 SQIVND (reference sequence).

V is TRBV5-1 and J is TRBJ1-2; weak D call: TRBD1 (5 bases). V lost 4 bases and J 6 bases, leaving 13 bases between the germline ends. The length of the CDR3 is 13 residues. The germline V gene encodes CDR1 SGHRS and CDR2 YFSETQ. The DNA for the CDR3 is TGCGCCAGCAGCCTATCGGGGGAAGATGGCTACACCTTC. Its protein is CASSLSGEDGYTF.